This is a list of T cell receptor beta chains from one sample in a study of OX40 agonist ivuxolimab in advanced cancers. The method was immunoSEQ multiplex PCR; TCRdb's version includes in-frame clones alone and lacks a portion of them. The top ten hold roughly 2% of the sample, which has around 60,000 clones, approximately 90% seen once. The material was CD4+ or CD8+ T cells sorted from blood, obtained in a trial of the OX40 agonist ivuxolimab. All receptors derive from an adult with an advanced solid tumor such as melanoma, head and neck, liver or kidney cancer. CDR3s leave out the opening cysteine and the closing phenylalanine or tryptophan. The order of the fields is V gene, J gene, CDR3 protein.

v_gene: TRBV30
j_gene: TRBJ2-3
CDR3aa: AWGVGSGSTDTQY

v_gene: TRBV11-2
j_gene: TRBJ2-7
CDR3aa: ASSQAYEQY

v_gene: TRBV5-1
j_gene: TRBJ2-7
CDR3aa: ASSLEGGFFDEQY

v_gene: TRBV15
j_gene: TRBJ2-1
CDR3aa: ATSMLDGGKVVNEQF

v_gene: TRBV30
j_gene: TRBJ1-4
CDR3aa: AWGRTGGGEKLF

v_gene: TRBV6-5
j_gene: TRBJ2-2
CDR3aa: ASNRDRGNTGELF

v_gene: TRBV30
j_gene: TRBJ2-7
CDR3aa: AWSRLQAHGEQY

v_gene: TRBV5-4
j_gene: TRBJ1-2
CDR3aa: ASSSVGQANYGYT

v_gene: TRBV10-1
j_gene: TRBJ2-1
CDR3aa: ASSQTTSSYNEQF

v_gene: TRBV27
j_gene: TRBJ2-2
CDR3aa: ASSYARAGGELF

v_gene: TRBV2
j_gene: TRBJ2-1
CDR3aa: ASSVVRANEQF

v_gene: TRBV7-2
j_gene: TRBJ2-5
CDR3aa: ASRGGPQETQY

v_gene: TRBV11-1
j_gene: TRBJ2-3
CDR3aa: ASSPPGQLTDTQY

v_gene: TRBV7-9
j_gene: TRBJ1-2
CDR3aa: ASSLTGYGYT

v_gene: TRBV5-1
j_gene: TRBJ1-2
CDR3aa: ASSLDGDRGPGYT

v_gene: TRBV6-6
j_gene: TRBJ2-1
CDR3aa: ASSYRGGESNEQF

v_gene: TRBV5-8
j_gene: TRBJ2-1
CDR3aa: ASSLGLQGASYNEQF

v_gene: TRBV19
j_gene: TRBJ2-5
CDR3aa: ASSPGTTGETQY

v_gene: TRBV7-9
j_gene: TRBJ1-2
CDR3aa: ASSLSTGTNYGYT

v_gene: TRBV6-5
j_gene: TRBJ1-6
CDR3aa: ASNRQGVTNSPLH

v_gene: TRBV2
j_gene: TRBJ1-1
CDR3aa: ASRGQGTRSEAF

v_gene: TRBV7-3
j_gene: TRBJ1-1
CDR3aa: ASSLTANTEAF

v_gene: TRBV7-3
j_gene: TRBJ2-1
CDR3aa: ASSLDNYNEQF

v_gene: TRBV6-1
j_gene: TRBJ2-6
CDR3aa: ASSEPRARSGANVLT

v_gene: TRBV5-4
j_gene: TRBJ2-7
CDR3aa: ASSFAGGSYEQY

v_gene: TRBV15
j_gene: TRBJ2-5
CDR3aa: ATSPLKPGTVEETQY

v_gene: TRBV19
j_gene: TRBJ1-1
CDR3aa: ASVDRGLVEAF

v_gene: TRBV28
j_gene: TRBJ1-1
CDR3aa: ASSESNRAGRDEAF

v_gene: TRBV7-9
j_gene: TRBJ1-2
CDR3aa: ASSAFGVAEWDYGYT

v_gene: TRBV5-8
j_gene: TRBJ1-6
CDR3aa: ASSLDSRGAESVPLH

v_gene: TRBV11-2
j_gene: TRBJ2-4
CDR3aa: ASSPLAGRFQY

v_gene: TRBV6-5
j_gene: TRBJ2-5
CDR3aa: ASSYPGMETQY

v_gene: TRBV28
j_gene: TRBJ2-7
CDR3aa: ASSRMDTGSSYEQY

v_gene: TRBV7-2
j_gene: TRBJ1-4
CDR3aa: ASSFMGEKLF

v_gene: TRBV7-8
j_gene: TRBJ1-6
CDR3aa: ASSLVGYNSPLH

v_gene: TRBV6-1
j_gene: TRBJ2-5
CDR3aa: ASSEVMALAGQETQY

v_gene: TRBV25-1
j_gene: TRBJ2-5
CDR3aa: ASSDRDFTFKETQY

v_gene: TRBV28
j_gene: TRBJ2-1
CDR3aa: ASTTGRDEQF

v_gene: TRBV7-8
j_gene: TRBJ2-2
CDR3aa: ASSYDRDTGELF

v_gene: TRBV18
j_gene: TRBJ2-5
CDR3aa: ASSRSGQGQETQY

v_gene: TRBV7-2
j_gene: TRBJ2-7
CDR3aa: ASSSRDGSYEQY

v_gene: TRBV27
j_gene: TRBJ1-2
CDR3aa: ASSLSGAAGYT

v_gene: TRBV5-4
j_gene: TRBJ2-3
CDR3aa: ASRASTDTQY

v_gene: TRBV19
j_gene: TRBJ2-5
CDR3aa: ASSSGLAGEKTQY

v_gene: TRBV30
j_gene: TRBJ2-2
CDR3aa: AWSEAEPGELF

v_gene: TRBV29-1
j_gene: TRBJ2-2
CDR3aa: SVEAQESTGELF

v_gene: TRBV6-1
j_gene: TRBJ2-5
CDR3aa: ASSGGDRGRWETQY

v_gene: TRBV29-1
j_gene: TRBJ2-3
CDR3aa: SVDRDTGTDTQY

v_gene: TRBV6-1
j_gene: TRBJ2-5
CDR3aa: ASSEEQIGETQY

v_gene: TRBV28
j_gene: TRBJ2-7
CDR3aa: ASSLSPSGRAGYEQY

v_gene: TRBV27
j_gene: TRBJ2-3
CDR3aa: ASSFGSGTGAPDTQY

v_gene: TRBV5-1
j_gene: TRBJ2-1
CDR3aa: ASSGGTGGPYNEQF

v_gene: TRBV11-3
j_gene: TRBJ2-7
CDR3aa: ASSLGNSYEQY

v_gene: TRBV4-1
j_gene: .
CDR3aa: ASSRDRDNYEQY

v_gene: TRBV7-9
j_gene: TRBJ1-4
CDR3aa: ASSLVGEKLF

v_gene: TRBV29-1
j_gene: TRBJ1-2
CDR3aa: SVAANNYGYT

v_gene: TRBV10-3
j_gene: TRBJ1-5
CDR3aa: AISDGTHNQPQH